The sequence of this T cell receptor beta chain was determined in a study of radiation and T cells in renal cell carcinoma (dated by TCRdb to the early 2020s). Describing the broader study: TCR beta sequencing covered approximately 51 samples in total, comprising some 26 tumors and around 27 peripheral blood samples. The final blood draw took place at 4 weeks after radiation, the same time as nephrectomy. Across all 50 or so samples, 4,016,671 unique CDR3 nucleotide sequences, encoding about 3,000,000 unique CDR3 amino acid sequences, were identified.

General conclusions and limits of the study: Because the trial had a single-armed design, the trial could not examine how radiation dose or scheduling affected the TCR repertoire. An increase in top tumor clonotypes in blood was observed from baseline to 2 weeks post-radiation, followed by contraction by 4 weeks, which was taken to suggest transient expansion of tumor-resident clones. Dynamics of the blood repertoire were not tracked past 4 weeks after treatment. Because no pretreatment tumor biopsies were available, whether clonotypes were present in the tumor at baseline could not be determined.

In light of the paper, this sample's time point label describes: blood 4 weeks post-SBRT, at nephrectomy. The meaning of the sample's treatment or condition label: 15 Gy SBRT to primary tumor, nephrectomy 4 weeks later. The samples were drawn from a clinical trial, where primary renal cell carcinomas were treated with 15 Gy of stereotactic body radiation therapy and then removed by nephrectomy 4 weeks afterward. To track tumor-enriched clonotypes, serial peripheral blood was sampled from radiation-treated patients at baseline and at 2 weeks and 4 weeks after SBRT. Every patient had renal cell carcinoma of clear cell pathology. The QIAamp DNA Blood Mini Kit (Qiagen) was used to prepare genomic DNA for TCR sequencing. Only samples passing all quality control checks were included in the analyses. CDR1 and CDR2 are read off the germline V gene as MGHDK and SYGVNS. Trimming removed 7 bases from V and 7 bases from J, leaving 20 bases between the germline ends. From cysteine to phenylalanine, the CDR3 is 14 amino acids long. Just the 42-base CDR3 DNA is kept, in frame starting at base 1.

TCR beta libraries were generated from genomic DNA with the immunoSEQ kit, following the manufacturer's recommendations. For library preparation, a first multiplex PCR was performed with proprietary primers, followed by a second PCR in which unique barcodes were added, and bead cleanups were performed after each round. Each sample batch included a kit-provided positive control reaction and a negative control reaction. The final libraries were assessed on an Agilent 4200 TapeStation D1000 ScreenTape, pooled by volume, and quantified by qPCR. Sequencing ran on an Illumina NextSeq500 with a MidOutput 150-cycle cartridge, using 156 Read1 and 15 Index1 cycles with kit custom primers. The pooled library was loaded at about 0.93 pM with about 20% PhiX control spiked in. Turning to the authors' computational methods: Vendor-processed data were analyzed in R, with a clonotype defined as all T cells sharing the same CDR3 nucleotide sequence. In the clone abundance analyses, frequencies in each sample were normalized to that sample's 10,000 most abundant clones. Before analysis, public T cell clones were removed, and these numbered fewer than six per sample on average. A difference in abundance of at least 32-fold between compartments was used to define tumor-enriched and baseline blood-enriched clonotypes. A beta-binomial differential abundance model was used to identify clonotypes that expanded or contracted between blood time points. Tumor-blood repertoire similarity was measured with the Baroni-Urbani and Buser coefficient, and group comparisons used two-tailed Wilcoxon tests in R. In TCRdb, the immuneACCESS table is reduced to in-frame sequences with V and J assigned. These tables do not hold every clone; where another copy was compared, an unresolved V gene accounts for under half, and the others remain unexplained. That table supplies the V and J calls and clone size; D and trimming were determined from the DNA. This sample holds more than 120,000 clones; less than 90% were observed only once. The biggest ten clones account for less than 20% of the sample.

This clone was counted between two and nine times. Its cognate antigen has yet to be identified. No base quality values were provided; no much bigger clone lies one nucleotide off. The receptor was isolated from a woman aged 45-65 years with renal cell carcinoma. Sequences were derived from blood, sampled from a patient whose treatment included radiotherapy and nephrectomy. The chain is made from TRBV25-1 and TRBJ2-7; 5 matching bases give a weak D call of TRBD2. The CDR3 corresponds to CASTPRISSGEQYF. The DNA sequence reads TGTGCCAGCACCCCCCGAATTTCTTCGGGGGAGCAGTACTTC.